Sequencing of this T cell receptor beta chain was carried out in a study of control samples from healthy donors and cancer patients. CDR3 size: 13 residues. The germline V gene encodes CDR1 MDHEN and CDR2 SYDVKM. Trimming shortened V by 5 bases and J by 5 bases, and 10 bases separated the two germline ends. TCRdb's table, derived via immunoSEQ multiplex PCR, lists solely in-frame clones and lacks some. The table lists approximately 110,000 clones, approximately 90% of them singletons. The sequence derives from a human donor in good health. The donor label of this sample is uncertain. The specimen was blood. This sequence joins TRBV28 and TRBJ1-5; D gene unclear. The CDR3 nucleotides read TGTGCCAGCAGTGACGACGGCGATCAGCCCCAGCATTTT. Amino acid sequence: CASSDDGDQPQHF.